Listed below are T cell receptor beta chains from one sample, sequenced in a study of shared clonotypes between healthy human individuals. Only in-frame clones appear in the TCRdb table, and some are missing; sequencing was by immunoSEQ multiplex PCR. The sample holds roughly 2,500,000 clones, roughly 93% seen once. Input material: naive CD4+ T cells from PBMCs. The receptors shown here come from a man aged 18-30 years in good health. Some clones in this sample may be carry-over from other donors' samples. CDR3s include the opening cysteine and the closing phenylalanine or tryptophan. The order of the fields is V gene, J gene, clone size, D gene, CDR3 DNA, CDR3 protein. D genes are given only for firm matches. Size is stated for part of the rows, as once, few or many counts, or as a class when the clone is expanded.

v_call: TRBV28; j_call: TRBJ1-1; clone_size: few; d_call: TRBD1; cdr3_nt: TGTGCCAGCAGTAGGGCAGGACAGGAGAAGGGAGCTTTCTTT; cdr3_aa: CASSRAGQEKGAFF
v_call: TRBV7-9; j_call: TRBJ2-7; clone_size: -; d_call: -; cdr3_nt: TGTGCCAGCAGCCCTGGGGGTAGGTACGAGCAGTACTTC; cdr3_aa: CASSPGGRYEQYF
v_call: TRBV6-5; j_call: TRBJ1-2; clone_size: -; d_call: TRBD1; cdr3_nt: TGTGCCAGCAGATCCGACAGGGGCTTTGGCTACACCTTC; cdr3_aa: CASRSDRGFGYTF
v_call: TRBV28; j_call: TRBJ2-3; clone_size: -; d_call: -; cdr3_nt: TGTGCCAGCTCCCGAGATACGCAGTATTTT; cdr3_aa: CASSRDTQYF
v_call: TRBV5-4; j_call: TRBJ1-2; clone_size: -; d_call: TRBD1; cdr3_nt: TGTGCCAGCATCCGGGGAGGGGGCGGTTTCCCCTATGGCTACACCTTC; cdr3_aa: CASIRGGGGFPYGYTF
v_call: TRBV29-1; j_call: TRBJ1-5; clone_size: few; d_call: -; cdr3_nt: TGCAGCGTGGTGACGGTGGGTCAGCCCCAGCATTTT; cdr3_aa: CSVVTVGQPQHF
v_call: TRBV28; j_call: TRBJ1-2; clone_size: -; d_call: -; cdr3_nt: TGTGCCAGCAGTGGGACCTTGGACAGAGCTAACTATGGCTACACCTTC; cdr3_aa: CASSGTLDRANYGYTF
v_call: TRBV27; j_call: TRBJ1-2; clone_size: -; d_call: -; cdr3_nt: TGTGCCAGCAGCATGAGGGGACGAGGGGCGGAAGGCTACACCTTC; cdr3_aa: CASSMRGRGAEGYTF
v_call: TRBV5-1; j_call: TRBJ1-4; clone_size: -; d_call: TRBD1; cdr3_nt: TGCGCCAGCAGGCCTTCTCGGGACAGTTCACGTGAAAAACTGTTTTTT; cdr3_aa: CASRPSRDSSREKLFF
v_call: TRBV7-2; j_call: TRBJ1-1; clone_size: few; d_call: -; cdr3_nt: TGTGCCAGCAGCTTAGGCGTGGAAACCACTGAAGCTTTCTTT; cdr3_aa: CASSLGVETTEAFF
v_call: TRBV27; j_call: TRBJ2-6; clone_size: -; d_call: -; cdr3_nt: TGTGCCAGCAGTTCCCCGTTCCTTCTGGGGGCCAACGTCCTGACTTTC; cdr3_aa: CASSSPFLLGANVLTF
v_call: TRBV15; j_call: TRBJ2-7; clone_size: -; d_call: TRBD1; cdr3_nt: TGTGCCACCAGCTCGGCGGACAGGTACTACGAGCAGTACTTC; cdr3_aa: CATSSADRYYEQYF
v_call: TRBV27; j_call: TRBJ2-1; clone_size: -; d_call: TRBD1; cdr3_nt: TGTGCCAGCAGTCCCAGGACAGGGACGAATGAGCAGTTCTTC; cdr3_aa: CASSPRTGTNEQFF
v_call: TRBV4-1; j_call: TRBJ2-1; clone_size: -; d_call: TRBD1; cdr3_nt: TGCGCCAGCAGCCAAGATCAGAGACAGGGTACCAATGAGCAGTTCTTC; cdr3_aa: CASSQDQRQGTNEQFF
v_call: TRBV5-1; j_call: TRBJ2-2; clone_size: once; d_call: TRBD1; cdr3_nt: TGCGCCAGCAGCACCACAGGGGATGGCATCGGGGAGCTGTTTTTT; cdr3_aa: CASSTTGDGIGELFF
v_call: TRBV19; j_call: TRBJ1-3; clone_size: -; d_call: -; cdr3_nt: TGTGCCAGTAGTATGCTCAGGCTGCTCTCTGGAAACACCATATATTTT; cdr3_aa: CASSMLRLLSGNTIYF
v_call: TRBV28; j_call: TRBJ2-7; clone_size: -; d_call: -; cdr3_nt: TGTGCCAGCAGCCGCATCGAGGGGGGATCTTACGAGCAGTACTTC; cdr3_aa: CASSRIEGGSYEQYF
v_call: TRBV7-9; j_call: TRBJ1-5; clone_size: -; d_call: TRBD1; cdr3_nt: TGTGCCAGCAGCTTCGTACAGGGGCCCCTACGGAATCAGCCCCAGCATTTT; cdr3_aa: CASSFVQGPLRNQPQHF
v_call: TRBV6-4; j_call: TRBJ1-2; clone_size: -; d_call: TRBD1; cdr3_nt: TGTGCCAGCAGGGGACAGGAAAGGGGCTACACCTTC; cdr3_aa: CASRGQERGYTF
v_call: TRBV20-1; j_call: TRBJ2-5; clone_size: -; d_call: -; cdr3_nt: TGCAGTGGGGCCACGCAAGAGACCCAGTACTTC; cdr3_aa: CSGATQETQYF
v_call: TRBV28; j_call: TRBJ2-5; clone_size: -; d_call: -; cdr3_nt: TGTGCCAGCAGTCTACAGGGTGCGCGAGAGACCCAGTACTTC; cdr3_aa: CASSLQGARETQYF
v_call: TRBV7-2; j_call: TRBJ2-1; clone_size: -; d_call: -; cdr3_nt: TGTGCCAGCAGCTTAGTTGCCAGCGACTACAATGAGCAGTTCTTC; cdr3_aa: CASSLVASDYNEQFF
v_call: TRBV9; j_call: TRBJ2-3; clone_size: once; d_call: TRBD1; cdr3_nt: TGTGCCAGCAGCTTCTTGACAGGGGTCACAGATACGCAGTATTTT; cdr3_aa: CASSFLTGVTDTQYF
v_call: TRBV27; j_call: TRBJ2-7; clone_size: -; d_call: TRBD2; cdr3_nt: TGTGCCAGCAGGCGGAGCGGGAGTAAGTACGAGCAGTACTTC; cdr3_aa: CASRRSGSKYEQYF
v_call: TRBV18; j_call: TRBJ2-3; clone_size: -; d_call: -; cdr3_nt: TGTGCCAGCTCACCCTATGGTAGCGGCGGCACAGATACGCAGTATTTT; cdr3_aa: CASSPYGSGGTDTQYF
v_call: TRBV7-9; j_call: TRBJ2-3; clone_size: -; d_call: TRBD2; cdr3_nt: TGTGCCAGCAGCTTAGGGCTAGCGGAAGAAACAGATACGCAGTATTTT; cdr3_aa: CASSLGLAEETDTQYF
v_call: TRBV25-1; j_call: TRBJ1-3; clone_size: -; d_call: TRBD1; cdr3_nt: TGTGCCAGCAGTGATCCGGGACAGGGAACAGGAAACACCATATATTTT; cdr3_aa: CASSDPGQGTGNTIYF
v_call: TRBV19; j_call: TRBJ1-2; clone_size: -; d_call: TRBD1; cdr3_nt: TGTGCCAGTAACACCAGGGGGGCCGATGGCTACACCTTC; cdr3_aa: CASNTRGADGYTF
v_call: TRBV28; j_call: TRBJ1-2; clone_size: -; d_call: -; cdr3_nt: TGTGCCAGCAGTAAGGACAGTGGCTACACCTTC; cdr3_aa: CASSKDSGYTF
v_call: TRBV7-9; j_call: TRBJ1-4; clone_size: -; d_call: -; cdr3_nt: TGTGCCAGCAGCCCCTCAGGATACGGGGATGAAAAACTGTTTTTT; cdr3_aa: CASSPSGYGDEKLFF
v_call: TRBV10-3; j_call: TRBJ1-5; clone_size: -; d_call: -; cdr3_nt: TGTGCCATCAGTGAGTCTAGGGGACTGCAGCCCCAGCATTTT; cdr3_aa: CAISESRGLQPQHF
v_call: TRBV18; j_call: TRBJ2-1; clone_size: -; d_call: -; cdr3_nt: TGTGCCAGCTCACCTCCGGCAGGAACCAATGAGCAGTTCTTC; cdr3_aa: CASSPPAGTNEQFF
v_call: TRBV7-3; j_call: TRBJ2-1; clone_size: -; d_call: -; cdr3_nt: TGTGCCAGCAGCTTAACGTTCGGGGGAGATCCCTACAATGAGCAGTTCTTC; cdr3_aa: CASSLTFGGDPYNEQFF
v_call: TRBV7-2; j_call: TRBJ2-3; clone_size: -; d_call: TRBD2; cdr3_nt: TGTGCCAGCAGCTTACTAGCGGGATCTAGCACAGATACGCAGTATTTT; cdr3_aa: CASSLLAGSSTDTQYF
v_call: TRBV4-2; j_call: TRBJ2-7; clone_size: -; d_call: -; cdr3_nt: TGTGCCAGCAGCCAAGTGAAGGCGGGCGGGGCCTACGAGCAGTACTTC; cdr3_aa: CASSQVKAGGAYEQYF
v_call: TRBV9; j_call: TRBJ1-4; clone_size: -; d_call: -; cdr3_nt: TGTGCCAGCAGCGATTCGAGTGAAAAACTGTTTTTT; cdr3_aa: CASSDSSEKLFF
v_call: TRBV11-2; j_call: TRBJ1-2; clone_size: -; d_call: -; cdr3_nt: TGTGCCAGCAGCTTAACATTATACAATAACTATGGCTACACCTTC; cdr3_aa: CASSLTLYNNYGYTF
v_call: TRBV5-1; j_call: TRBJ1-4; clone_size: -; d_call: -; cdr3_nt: TGCGCCAGCTGCAGGGATCCTAATGAAAAACTGTTTTTT; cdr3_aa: CASCRDPNEKLFF
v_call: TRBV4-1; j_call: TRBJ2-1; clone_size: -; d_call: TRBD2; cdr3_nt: TGCGCCAGCAGCCGTTGGACTAGCGGGAGCAATGAGCAGTTCTTC; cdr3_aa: CASSRWTSGSNEQFF
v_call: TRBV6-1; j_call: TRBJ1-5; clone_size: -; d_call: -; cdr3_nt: TGTGCCAGCCAAATCCGTAGTAGCAATCAGCCCCAGCATTTT; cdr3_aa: CASQIRSSNQPQHF
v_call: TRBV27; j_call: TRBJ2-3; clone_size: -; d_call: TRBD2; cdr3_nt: TGTGCCAGCGGGAGGACTAGCGGACCCCCGTATACGCAGTATTTT; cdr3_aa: CASGRTSGPPYTQYF
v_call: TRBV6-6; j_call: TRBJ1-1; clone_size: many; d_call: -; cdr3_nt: TGTGCCAGCAGCACTCGGGGTCAGTCGAACACTGAAGCTTTCTTT; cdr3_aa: CASSTRGQSNTEAFF
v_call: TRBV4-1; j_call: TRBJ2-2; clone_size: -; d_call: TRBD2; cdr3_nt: TGCGCCAGCAGCCCCCCCGGGACTAGCGGGAGGGCCTCGAACACCGGGGAGCTGTTTTTT; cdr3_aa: CASSPPGTSGRASNTGELFF
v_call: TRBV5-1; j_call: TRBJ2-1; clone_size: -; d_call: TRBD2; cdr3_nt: TGCGCCAGCAGCTTGGTTGGGCTAGCGGGAACTAAGGGGTACAATGAGCAGTTCTTC; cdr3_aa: CASSLVGLAGTKGYNEQFF
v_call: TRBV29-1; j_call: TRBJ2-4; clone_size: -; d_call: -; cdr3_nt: TGCAGCGTGCTTGGGGACGCAGCTGCCAAAAACATTCAGTACTTC; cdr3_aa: CSVLGDAAAKNIQYF
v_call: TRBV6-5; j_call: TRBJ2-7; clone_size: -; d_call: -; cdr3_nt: TGTGCCAGCAGTCCGACGGCTTCCTACGAGCAGTACTTC; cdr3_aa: CASSPTASYEQYF
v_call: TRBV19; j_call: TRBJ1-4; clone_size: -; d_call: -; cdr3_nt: TGTGCCAGTAGGGAACATGGGTACCGGAATGAAAAACTGTTTTTT; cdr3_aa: CASREHGYRNEKLFF
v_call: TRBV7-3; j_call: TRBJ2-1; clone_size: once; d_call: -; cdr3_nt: TGTGCCAGCAGCTTAATGGGAGACTCCTACAATGAGCAGTTCTTC; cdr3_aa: CASSLMGDSYNEQFF
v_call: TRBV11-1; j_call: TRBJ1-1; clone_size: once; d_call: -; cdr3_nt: TGTGCCAGCCAGGGAGTCACTGAAGCTTTCTTT; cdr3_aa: CASQGVTEAFF
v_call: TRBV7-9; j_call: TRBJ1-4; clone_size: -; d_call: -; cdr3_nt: TGTGCCAGCAGCTTAGTGAAGGAAAAACTGTTTTTT; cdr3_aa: CASSLVKEKLFF
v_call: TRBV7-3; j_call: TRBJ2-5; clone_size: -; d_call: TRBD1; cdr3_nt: TGTGCCAGCAGCGTCGACAGGGATGAGACCCAGTACTTC; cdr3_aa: CASSVDRDETQYF
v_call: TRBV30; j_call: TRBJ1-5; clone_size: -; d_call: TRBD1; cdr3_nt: TGTGCCTGGAGTCTCCAGGGGGGGGAGCCCCAGCATTTT; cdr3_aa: CAWSLQGGEPQHF
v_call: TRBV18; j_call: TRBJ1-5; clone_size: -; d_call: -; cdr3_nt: TGTGCCAGCTCACCACCTAACGGTTTTGGCAATCAGCCCCAGCATTTT; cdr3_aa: CASSPPNGFGNQPQHF
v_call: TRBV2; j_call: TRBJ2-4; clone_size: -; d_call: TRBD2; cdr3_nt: TGTGCCAGCAGTGAAAGGGAGGGTCTAGCCAAAAACATTCAGTACTTC; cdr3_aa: CASSEREGLAKNIQYF
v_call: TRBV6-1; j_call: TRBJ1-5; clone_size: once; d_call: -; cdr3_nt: TGTGCCAGCAATGGGGACCGACGTCAGCCCCAGCATTTT; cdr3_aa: CASNGDRRQPQHF
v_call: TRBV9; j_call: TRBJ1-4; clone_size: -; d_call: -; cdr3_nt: TGTGCCAGCAGTAAGACTCAGGGTTTTAATGAAAAACTGTTTTTT; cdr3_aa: CASSKTQGFNEKLFF
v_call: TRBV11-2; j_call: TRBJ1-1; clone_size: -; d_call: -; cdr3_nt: TGTGCCAGCAGCTTAGATAGCACTGAAGCTTTCTTT; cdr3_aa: CASSLDSTEAFF
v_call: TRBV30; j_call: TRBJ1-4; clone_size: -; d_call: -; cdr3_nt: TGTGCCTGGAGGGCGGAGAGCTATGCAAAACTGTTTTTT; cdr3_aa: CAWRAESYAKLFF
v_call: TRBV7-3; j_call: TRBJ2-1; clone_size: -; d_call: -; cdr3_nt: TGTGCCAGCAGCTTAAGCGGGACTTCCTACAATGAGCAGTTCTTC; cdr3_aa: CASSLSGTSYNEQFF